The clone carrying this TCR beta chain was detected many times. Its antigen is not identified. Blood RNA was derived from unsorted whole blood, and germline DNA was extracted too. The patients, who had chronic HBV infection, were treatment-naive (untreated). CDR1 is SGHRS, CDR2 YFSETQ, per germline. V lost 4 bases to trimming and J lost 8 bases; unmatched junction nucleotides: 6. The CDR3 runs 13 residues. Priming with a constant-region primer yielded TCR beta cDNA from about 480 ng total RNA. Researchers made the TCR beta libraries by running three nested multiplex PCR rounds with slightly modified ARM-PCR. A C-beta reverse primer and TRBV1-TRBV30 forward primers served in each of the first two PCR rounds, at ten to eleven cycles apiece. One entry per CDR3 protein results from TCRdb running MiXCR on the multiplex PCR reads. This sample carries 300,000 to 350,000 distinct CDR3 sequences, about 65% of them seen once, and the ten largest clones take 5% to 6.5%.

This sample was included in a study of tumor-infiltrating lymphocytes in primary liver carcinoma. Study information: Recorded tumor stage was T1-T3 N0M0, with diameters of about 4.2 to 10 cm.

Study results and limitations: There was no comparison of CD4+ and CD8+ repertoires, as samples were bulk unsorted. The study found a significantly higher top-250-clone fraction in tumors than in blood (p = 0.039).

V gene TRBV5-1 combines with J gene TRBJ2-1, with 7 bases that match TRBD1. The sequenced sample consisted of peripheral blood. This clonotype originated in a middle-aged man with primary liver carcinoma and hepatitis B virus infection. CDR3 DNA: TGCGCCAGCAGCCTGACAGGGAACGATGAGCAGTTCTTC. It is translated as CASSLTGNDEQFF. Variable domain in full (rest from reference TRBV5-1 and TRBJ2-1): KAGVTQTPRYLIKTRGQQVTLSCSPISGHRSVSWYQQTPGQGLQFLFEYFSETQRNKGNFPGRFSGRQFSNSRSEMNVSTLELGDSALYLCASSLTGNDEQFFGPGTRLTVL.